What follows are 30 T cell receptor beta chains derived from one specimen sequenced in a study of shared T cell receptors in the human thymus. Data came from immunoSEQ multiplex PCR; TCRdb stores just in-frame clones and leaves some out. The sample holds some 400,000 clones, roughly 94% seen once. Specimen: thymocytes. The receptors were gathered from a human donor.

The chain carries TRBV5-1 and TRBJ1-4; no firm D call. The CDR3 runs to 14 residues. Germline V gene lookup returns CDR1 SGHRS and CDR2 YFSETQ. The V end lost 4 bases, the J end lost 0 bases, and 7 bases lay between the germline ends. The CDR3 DNA sequence: TGCGCCAGCAGCCCGGGCCCAACTAATGAAAAACTGTTTTTT. Protein product: CASSPGPTNEKLFF.

The chain employs TRBV7-2 and TRBJ2-7; TRBD2 matches at 8 bases. The germline CDR1 and CDR2 sequences are SGHTA and FQGNSA. J was trimmed by 1 base and V by 5 bases; bases with no gene match: 7. The CDR3 runs 15 residues. The CDR3 DNA reads TGTGCCAGCAGCCGTTTAGCGGGAAGATCCTACGAGCAGTACTTC. As protein: CASSRLAGRSYEQYF.

The chain carries TRBV10-3 and TRBJ2-1; 11 positions agree with TRBD2. Germline assignment: CDR1 ENHRY and CDR2 SYGVKD. The junction had 19 bases not matched to a gene; V was cut back by 0 bases and J by 0 bases. This CDR3 has 23 amino acids. CDR3 amino acids: CAISESKVAGGPRVWSSYNEQFF. CDR3 in DNA: TGTGCCATCAGTGAGTCGAAGGTAGCGGGAGGGCCCCGTGTTTGGAGCTCCTACAATGAGCAGTTCTTC.

The genes are TRBV10-1 and TRBJ2-1; 8 bases map to TRBD2. Trimming at V came to 0 bases and at J to 6 bases, leaving 4 bases not matched to a gene. The CDR3 is made up of 15 amino acids. CDR1 WNHNN and CDR2 SYGVQD come from the germline V gene (reference sequence). This chain's CDR3 is CASSESREDPNEQFF. The CDR3 DNA follows: TGCGCCAGCAGTGAGTCGCGGGAGGATCCCAATGAGCAGTTCTTC.

J is TRBJ2-2 and V is TRBV28; the D gene could be TRBD1 or TRBD2 (5 bases each). CDR3 size: 13 residues. Trimming removed 0 bases at V and 6 bases at J, with 5 bases between. The germline CDR1 and CDR2 sequences are MDHEN and SYDVKM. DNA for the CDR3: TGTGCCAGCAGTTTATGGGGGGCCGGGGAGCTGTTTTTT. This translates into CASSLWGAGELFF.

Here the CDR3 reads CASSQPPAGVNTGELFF. The DNA for the CDR3 is TGCGCCAGCAGCCAACCCCCTGCGGGGGTGAACACCGGGGAGCTGTTTTTT. The chain employs TRBV4-1 and TRBJ2-2; 7 bases line up with TRBD2. CDR3 length: 17 amino acids. V lost 2 bases to trimming and J lost 1 base; unmatched junction nucleotides: 7. Germline V gene lookup returns CDR1 MGHRA and CDR2 YSYEKL.

The chain recombines TRBV7-8 with TRBJ2-7, with 9 bases fitting TRBD2. Per the germline V gene, CDR1 is SGHVS and CDR2 is FQNEAQ. V was clipped by 2 bases and J by 3 bases; unmatched bases: 8. This CDR3 comprises 16 residues. CDR3 in DNA: TGTGCCAGCAGCTTAAGGCTGGCTAGCGGGAACTACGAGCAGTACTTC. Protein product: CASSLRLASGNYEQYF.

This chain links TRBV7-2 with TRBJ2-3, with 14 positions matching TRBD2. CDR1 and CDR2 (germline): SGHTA, FQGNSA. The CDR3 loop spans 18 amino acids. The V and J ends lost 4 bases and 4 bases, in that order; junction bases with no gene match: 10. In nucleotides, the CDR3 is TGTGCCAGCAGCTCCGGGACTAGCGGGAGCAACCCACCAGATACGCAGTATTTT. Translated, it gives CASSSGTSGSNPPDTQYF.

The genes are TRBV27 and TRBJ2-1, with 7 bases identical to TRBD2. In germline, CDR1 is MNHEY, CDR2 SMNVEV (reference sequence). The V gene end was trimmed by 0 bases and the J gene end by 5 bases; junction bases not matched to a gene: 16. The CDR3 is 19 residues long. CDR3 in DNA: TGTGCCAGCAGTTTATCGGGCCCACTACTAGCGAGGAGGAACAATGAGCAGTTCTTC. It yields the protein CASSLSGPLLARRNNEQFF.

This sequence joins TRBV6-5 and TRBJ2-1; 7 bases are shared with TRBD2. The V gene end was trimmed by 0 bases and the J gene end by 0 bases; junction bases not matched to a gene: 2. In germline, CDR1 is MNHEY, CDR2 SVGAGI. This CDR3 has 16 amino acids. The CDR3 DNA reads as TGTGCCAGCAGTTACTCCGGACTAGTCTCCTACAATGAGCAGTTCTTC. It translates to CASSYSGLVSYNEQFF.

The chain combines TRBV28 with TRBJ2-5, with 8 positions matching TRBD1. Trimming removed 4 bases from V and 6 bases from J; junction bases left unmatched: 4. The CDR3 length is 13 residues. Germline V gene data show CDR1 as MDHEN and CDR2 as SYDVKM. This chain's CDR3 is CASSSDRGQTQYF. CDR3 nucleotide sequence: TGTGCCAGCAGTTCCGACAGGGGACAGACCCAGTACTTC.

The V gene is TRBV27, the J gene TRBJ2-5; weak D call: TRBD2 (6 bases). CDR1 MNHEY and CDR2 SMNVEV come from the germline V gene (reference sequence). The length of the CDR3 is 14 residues. Deletions cut 6 bases from V and 2 bases from J, with 13 bases between. As DNA, the CDR3 is TGTGCCAGCAGCCCAGGGACTGAACAAGAGACCCAGTACTTC. This sequence encodes CASSPGTEQETQYF.

The table lists this clone with a few counts. The chain employs TRBV6-6 and TRBJ1-1, with D unresolved. This CDR3 comprises 15 residues. Trimming cost V 2 bases and J 0 bases, with 10 bases left between them. Germline-derived CDR1 and CDR2 are MNHNY and SVGAGI (reference sequence). CDR3 coding DNA: TGTGCCAGCAGTTACCGAGGCAACATGAACACTGAAGCTTTCTTT. Translated: CASSYRGNMNTEAFF.

In this sample, this clone turned up a few times. V gene TRBV2 combines with J gene TRBJ1-2; D is uncertain. Germline CDR1 SNHLY, CDR2 FYNNEI. The CDR3 has 10 amino acids. V lost 3 bases to trimming and J lost 4 bases, with 0 bases between them. CDR3 sequence (DNA): TGTGCCAGCAGTGACTATGGCTACACCTTC. Protein product: CASSDYGYTF.

J is TRBJ2-3 and V is TRBV9, with D unclear. V was cut by 4 bases and J by 2 bases, with 11 bases left in between. Germline CDR1 reads SGDLS; CDR2 reads YYNGEE. The CDR3 totals 14 residues. The CDR3 sequence is CASSPFDNTDTQYF. CDR3 bases: TGTGCCAGCAGCCCTTTCGACAACACAGATACGCAGTATTTT.

The chain employs TRBV28 and TRBJ2-7; no reliable D call. CDR1 is MDHEN, CDR2 SYDVKM, per germline. V shed 5 bases and J shed 3 bases, with 5 bases lying between them. The CDR3 runs to 11 residues. The CDR3 loop reads CASSQFYEQYF. The CDR3 bases are TGTGCCAGCAGTCAGTTCTACGAGCAGTACTTC.

This clone occurred a few times. This rearrangement joins TRBV2 to TRBJ2-7; 13 nucleotides match TRBD2. The CDR3 totals 14 residues. Germline CDR1 is SNHLY and CDR2 is FYNNEI. The trim removed 7 bases at V and 5 bases at J, leaving 5 bases unmatched. CDR3: CASIGTSGTHEQYF. DNA of the CDR3: TGTGCCAGCATTGGGACTAGCGGGACCCACGAGCAGTACTTC. Full variable domain (missing parts from reference TRBV2 and TRBJ2-7): EPEVTQTPSHQVTQMGQEVILRCVPISNHLYFYWYRQILGQKVEFLVSFYNNEISEKSEIFDDQFSVERPDGSNFTLKIRSTKLEDSAMYFCASIGTSGTHEQYFGPGTRLTVT.

This rearrangement joins TRBV5-1 to TRBJ2-5, with 12 nucleotides matching TRBD2. V lost 0 bases, J lost 2 bases, and 2 bases stayed unmatched. This CDR3 is built from 16 residues. CDR1 SGHRS and CDR2 YFSETQ come from the germline V gene. Here the CDR3 DNA reads TGCGCCAGCAGCTTGGATGGGACTAGCGGGCAAGAGACCCAGTACTTC. Amino acids: CASSLDGTSGQETQYF.

V usage is TRBV6-6 and J usage is TRBJ1-2; TRBD1 aligns across 7 bases. The CDR3 has 14 amino acids. Germline CDR1 and CDR2: MNHNY and SVGAGI (reference sequence). Losses at the gene ends were 6 bases for V and 1 base for J; bases not matched to a gene: 5. Written as DNA, the CDR3 is TGTGCCAGCAGCCCGGCAGGGGGTAACTATGGCTACACCTTC. Translating it yields CASSPAGGNYGYTF.

With regard to this clone: As the CDR3 is not closed by the conserved phenylalanine or tryptophan, this likely results from a read error. The limits of the CDR3 on the DNA are not certain, so only TCRdb's listed CDR3 is given. The chain uses TRBV20-1 and TRBJ2-3; no check of the table's D call, TRBD1, against the DNA was made. Germline V gene sequence: CDR1 DFQATT, CDR2 SNEGSKA (reference sequence). The CDR3 has 11 amino acids, counting both end residues. This chain's CDR3 is CNPLRGQGARL.

This rearrangement joins TRBV18 to TRBJ1-1; D uncertain. The CDR3 loop spans 13 amino acids. V dropped 1 base and J dropped 7 bases, with 10 bases sitting between them. The germline V gene encodes CDR1 KGHSH and CDR2 LQKENI. DNA for the CDR3: TGTGCCAGCTCACCACTTGGCTCGTATGAAGCTTTCTTT. As protein: CASSPLGSYEAFF.

On this clone itself: Within the sample, other DNA sequences also encode this same CDR3. This chain links TRBV5-6 with TRBJ1-5; D not resolved. The CDR3 consists of 12 residues. V dropped 2 bases and J dropped 6 bases, with 6 bases sitting between them. In germline, CDR1 is SGHDT, CDR2 YYEEEE. CDR3 in DNA: TGTGCCAGCAGCTTTCGGGGTCAGCCCCAGCATTTT. Translated: CASSFRGQPQHF. Complete variable domain (other parts from reference TRBV5-6 and TRBJ1-5): DAGVTQSPTHLIKTRGQQVTLRCSPKSGHDTVSWYQQALGQGPQFIFQYYEEEERQRGNFPDRFSGHQFPNYSSELNVNALLLGDSALYLCASSFRGQPQHFGDGTRLSIL.

About this clone itself: One junction end does not reproduce the germline sequence, and a read error may be involved. J is TRBJ2-7 and V is TRBV10-1; maybe TRBD2 (5 bases). The germline V gene encodes CDR1 WNHNN and CDR2 SYGVQD (reference sequence). CDR3 size: 13 residues. CDR3 coding DNA: TGCGCCAGCAGTGAGAACGGCGGGTACGGGCAGTACTTC. This codes for CASSENGGYGQYF.

This clone has only a few counts. The chain has TRBV27 and TRBJ1-5, with a tentative D call TRBD1 (6 bases). Germline V lookup: CDR1 MNHEY, CDR2 SMNVEV (reference sequence). V gave up 4 bases and J gave up 2 bases, with 15 bases separating them. This CDR3 is built from 16 residues. The CDR3 is CASSSLGRGGNQPQHF. DNA of the CDR3: TGTGCCAGCAGTTCATTGGGCAGGGGAGGCAATCAGCCCCAGCATTTT.

CDR3 DNA: TGTGCCAGCAGTTCAAGGGGACCCAGCTCCTACAATGAGCAGTTCTTC. Its translation is CASSSRGPSSYNEQFF. The V call is TRBV6-5, the J call TRBJ2-1; D may correspond to TRBD1 or TRBD2 (5 bases each). V was trimmed by 4 bases and J by 0 bases, leaving 13 bases between them. The CDR3 contains 16 residues. Germline V gene sequence: CDR1 MNHEY, CDR2 SVGAGI.

The chain couples TRBV28 to TRBJ1-5; no clear D. There are 17 residues in the CDR3. The germline V and J ends were trimmed by 0 bases and 4 bases, with 16 bases remaining between them. Germline values: CDR1 MDHEN, CDR2 SYDVKM. As DNA, the CDR3 is TGTGCCAGCAGTTTATGGAGGAAACCGGAACGTAATCAGCCCCAGCATTTT. Translated, it gives CASSLWRKPERNQPQHF. The whole variable domain, remainder taken from reference TRBV28 and TRBJ1-5, is DVKVTQSSRYLVKRTGEKVFLECVQDMDHENMFWYRQDPGLGLRLIYFSYDVKMKEKGDIPEGYSVSREKKERFSLILESASTNQTSMYLCASSLWRKPERNQPQHFGDGTRLSIL.

The chain links TRBV5-1 to TRBJ2-1, with TRBD2 matching 11 bases. The junction had 4 bases not matched to a gene; V was cut back by 5 bases and J by 0 bases. This CDR3 has 16 residues. Germline CDR1 SGHRS, CDR2 YFSETQ. The CDR3 here is CASRLAGVDSYNEQFF. DNA of the CDR3: TGCGCCAGCAGACTAGCGGGGGTGGACTCCTACAATGAGCAGTTCTTC.

The V call is TRBV14, the J call TRBJ2-5; 7 bases fit TRBD2. The CDR3 totals 20 residues. Per the germline V gene, CDR1 is SGHDN and CDR2 is FVKESK. The V segment lost 5 bases and the J segment 6 bases; nucleotides outside the gene matches: 27. CDR3 region: CASSARSIGERDRIEKTQYF. The CDR3 bases are TGTGCCAGCAGCGCAAGATCTATCGGGGAGCGGGACCGAATAGAAAAGACCCAGTACTTC.

The V call is TRBV10-1, the J call TRBJ1-4; no firm D call. CDR1 is WNHNN, CDR2 SYGVQD, per germline (reference sequence). V lost 10 bases, J lost 8 bases, and 29 bases lay in between. This CDR3 contains 17 residues. The CDR3: CAICIHNMMLAEEKLFF. The CDR3, as DNA: TGCGCCATATGTATACATAATATGATGCTCGCCGAAGAAAAACTGTTTTTT.

V gene TRBV2 combines with J gene TRBJ2-3; 13 bases match TRBD2. This CDR3 comprises 17 residues. CDR1 and CDR2 from the germline V gene are SNHLY and FYNNEI. The ends lost 4 bases at V and 3 bases at J; junction bases unmatched: 7. The CDR3 sequence: CASSGLAGGGWTDTQYF. The CDR3 DNA reads as TGTGCCAGCAGTGGACTAGCGGGAGGAGGGTGGACAGATACGCAGTATTTT.